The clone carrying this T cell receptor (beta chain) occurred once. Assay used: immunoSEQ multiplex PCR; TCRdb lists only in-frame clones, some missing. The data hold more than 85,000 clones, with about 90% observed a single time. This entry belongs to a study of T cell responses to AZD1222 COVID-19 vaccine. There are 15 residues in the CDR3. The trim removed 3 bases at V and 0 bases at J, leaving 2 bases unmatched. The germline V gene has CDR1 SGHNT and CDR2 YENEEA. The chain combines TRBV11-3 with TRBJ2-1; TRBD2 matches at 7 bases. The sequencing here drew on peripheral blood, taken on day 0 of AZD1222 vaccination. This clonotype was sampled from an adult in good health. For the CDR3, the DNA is TGTGCCAGCAGCTTCCGACTAGCCTCCTACAATGAGCAGTTCTTC. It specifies CASSFRLASYNEQFF.